The 7 T cell receptor beta chains given below trace back to one sample, sequenced in a study of T cell responses to AZD1222 COVID-19 vaccine. Sequencing used immunoSEQ multiplex PCR; TCRdb keeps in-frame clones, though not all of them. The data hold about 140,000 clones, with more than 80% observed a single time. This material consisted of peripheral blood, taken on day 0 of AZD1222 vaccination. These receptors came from an adult in good health.

This chain connects TRBV4-2 to TRBJ2-2; D gene unclear. CDR3 length: 15 residues. Per the germline V gene, CDR1 is LGHNA and CDR2 is YNFKEQ. V lost 4 bases to trimming and J lost 7 bases, with 16 bases between them. CDR3 coding DNA: TGTGCCAGCAGCCTATCCGAGACGTGGGACGGGGAGCTGTTTTTT. Its protein is CASSLSETWDGELFF.

On this clone itself: Different DNA sequences within this sample yield the same CDR3. The V and J genes are TRBV11-2 and TRBJ2-1; D might be TRBD1 or TRBD2, each matching 5 bases. In germline, CDR1 is SGHAT, CDR2 FQNNGV. The CDR3 runs 15 residues. V was clipped by 2 bases and J by 2 bases, with 10 bases between them. In DNA form, the CDR3 reads TGTGCCAGCAGCTTACCGAAGGGACCCTACAATGAGCAGTTCTTC. It encodes CASSLPKGPYNEQFF. Looking up the rest from reference TRBV11-2 and TRBJ2-1 gives the full variable domain: EAGVAQSPRYKIIEKRQSVAFWCNPISGHATLYWYQQILGQGPKLLIQFQNNGVVDDSQLPKDRFSAERLKGVDSTLKIQPAKLEDSAVYLCASSLPKGPYNEQFFGPGTRLTVL.

The gene calls are TRBV2 and TRBJ1-5, with D maybe TRBD1 (5 bases). Trimming removed 7 bases from V and 2 bases from J, with 15 bases in between. The germline gives CDR1 SNHLY, CDR2 FYNNEI. The CDR3 consists of 15 residues. In DNA, the CDR3 is TGTGCCAGCATAAGGGGAATCGAGGGCAATCAGCCCCAGCATTTT. Its translation: CASIRGIEGNQPQHF.

This clone was seen only a few times. The J gene is TRBJ1-5, the V gene TRBV7-6, with TRBD1 identical over 9 bases. Losses at the gene ends were 5 bases for V and 1 base for J; bases not matched to a gene: 6. The V gene's germline CDR1 is SGHVS and CDR2 FNYEAQ. This CDR3 is 16 amino acids long. The chain's CDR3 is CASSLWTGASNQPQHF. The CDR3 coding sequence is TGTGCCAGCAGCCTATGGACAGGGGCAAGCAATCAGCCCCAGCATTTT.

V and J are TRBV9 and TRBJ2-3; 7 bases line up with TRBD1. There are 13 residues in the CDR3. With V trimmed by 3 bases and J by 6 bases, 4 bases remained unmatched. Germline CDR1 reads SGDLS; CDR2 reads YYNGEE. CDR3 DNA: TGTGCCAGCAGCGCAACAGGGGCCGATACGCAGTATTTT. It specifies CASSATGADTQYF.

The chain combines TRBV5-1 with TRBJ1-4; D possibly corresponds to TRBD1 (5 bases). Germline V gene data show CDR1 as SGHRS and CDR2 as YFSETQ. V was shortened by 0 bases and J by 7 bases, with 16 bases between the two germline ends. CDR3 length: 16 residues. CDR3 in DNA: TGCGCCAGCAGCTTGGGCGCGCAGGGAGTTGGTGAAAAACTGTTTTTT. Protein product: CASSLGAQGVGEKLFF.

The chain links TRBV23-1 to TRBJ1-2; TRBD1 aligns across 12 bases. TRBV23-1 is designated an ORF whose function remains uncertain. Unmatched junction bases numbered 12, after V lost 4 bases and J lost 0 bases. The CDR3 has 19 residues. The CDR3 here is CASSPPARGQGASNYGYTF. In nucleotides, the CDR3 is TGCGCCAGCAGTCCCCCCGCCCGGGGACAGGGGGCCTCTAACTATGGCTACACCTTC.